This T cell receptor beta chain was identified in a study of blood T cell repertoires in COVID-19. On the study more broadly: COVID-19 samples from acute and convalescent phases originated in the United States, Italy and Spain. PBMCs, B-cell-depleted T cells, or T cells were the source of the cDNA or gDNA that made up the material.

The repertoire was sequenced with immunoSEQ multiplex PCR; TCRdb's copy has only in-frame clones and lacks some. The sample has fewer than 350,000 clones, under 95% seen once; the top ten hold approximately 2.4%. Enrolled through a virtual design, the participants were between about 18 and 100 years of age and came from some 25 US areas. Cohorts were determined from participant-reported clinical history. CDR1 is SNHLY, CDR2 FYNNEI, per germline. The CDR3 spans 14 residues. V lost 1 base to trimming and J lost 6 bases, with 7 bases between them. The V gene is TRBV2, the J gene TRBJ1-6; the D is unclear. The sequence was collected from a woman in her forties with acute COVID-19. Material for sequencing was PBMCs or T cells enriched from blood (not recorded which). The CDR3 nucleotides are TGTGCCAGCAGTGAAGAGCCTGGTAATTCACCCCTCCACTTT. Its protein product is CASSEEPGNSPLHF.